Detailed here is one TCR beta chain. Its specificity is not known. Primers included in the PCR were 60 Vbeta and 13 Jbeta primers. Measured with immunoSEQ multiplex PCR; TCRdb has only the in-frame clones, and not every one. The sample lists roughly 110,000 clones, 82% occurring once. The sample comes from a study of cytomegalovirus exposure and HLA in healthy donors. V was cut by 4 bases and J by 4 bases, with 16 bases left in between. Looked up from germline, CDR1 is SGHDN and CDR2 is FVKESK. This CDR3 is 15 amino acids long. Study-wide findings and caveats: Sequencing likely produced, as an artifact, a cluster of highly shared sequence variants.

This sequence originates from a young woman in good health and CMV-seronegative. V is TRBV14 and J is TRBJ1-1; tentative D call: TRBD1 (6 bases). Sample: PBMCs. The chain's CDR3 is CASSLPGGQGTEAFF. The CDR3 DNA is TGTGCCAGCAGCCTACCCGGGGGGCAGGGCACTGAAGCTTTCTTT. Filled out from reference TRBV14 and TRBJ1-1, the complete variable domain reads EAGVTQFPSHSVIEKGQTVTLRCDPISGHDNLYWYRRVMGKEIKFLLHFVKESKQDESGMPNNRFLAERTGGTYSTLKVQPAELEDSGVYFCASSLPGGQGTEAFFGQGTRLTVV.